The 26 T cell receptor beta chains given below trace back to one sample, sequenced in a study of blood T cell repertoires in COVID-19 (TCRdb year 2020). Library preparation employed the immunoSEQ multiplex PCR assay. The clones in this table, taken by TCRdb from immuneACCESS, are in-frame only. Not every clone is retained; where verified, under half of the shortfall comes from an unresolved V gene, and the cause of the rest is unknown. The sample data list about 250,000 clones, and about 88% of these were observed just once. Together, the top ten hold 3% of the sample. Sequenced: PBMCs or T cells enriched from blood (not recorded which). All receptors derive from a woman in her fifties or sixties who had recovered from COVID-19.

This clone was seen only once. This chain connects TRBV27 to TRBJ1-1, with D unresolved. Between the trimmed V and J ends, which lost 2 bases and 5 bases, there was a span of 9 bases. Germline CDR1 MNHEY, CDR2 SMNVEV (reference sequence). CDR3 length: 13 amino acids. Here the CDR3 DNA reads TGTGCCAGCAGTTTAGAGCCGCGAACTGAAGCTTTCTTT. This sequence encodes CASSLEPRTEAFF.

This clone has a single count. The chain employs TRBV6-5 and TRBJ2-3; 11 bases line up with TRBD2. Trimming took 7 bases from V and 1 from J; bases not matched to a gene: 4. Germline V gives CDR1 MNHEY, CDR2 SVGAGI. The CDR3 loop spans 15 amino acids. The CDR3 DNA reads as TGTGCCAGCACGACTAGCGGGACTCGCACAGATACGCAGTATTTT. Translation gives CASTTSGTRTDTQYF.

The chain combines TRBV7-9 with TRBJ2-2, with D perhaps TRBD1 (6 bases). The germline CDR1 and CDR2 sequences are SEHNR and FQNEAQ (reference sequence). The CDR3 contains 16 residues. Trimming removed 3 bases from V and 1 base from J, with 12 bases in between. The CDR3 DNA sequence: TGTGCCAGCAGCTTGGGGGCAGGGATGAACACCGGGGAGCTGTTTTTT. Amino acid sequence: CASSLGAGMNTGELFF.

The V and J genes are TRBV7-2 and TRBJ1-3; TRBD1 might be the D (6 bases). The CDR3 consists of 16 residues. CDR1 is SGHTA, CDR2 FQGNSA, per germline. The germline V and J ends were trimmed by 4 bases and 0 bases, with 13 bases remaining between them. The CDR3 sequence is CASSSYGQTSGNTIYF. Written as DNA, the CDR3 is TGTGCCAGCAGCTCTTATGGACAGACCTCTGGAAACACCATATATTTT.

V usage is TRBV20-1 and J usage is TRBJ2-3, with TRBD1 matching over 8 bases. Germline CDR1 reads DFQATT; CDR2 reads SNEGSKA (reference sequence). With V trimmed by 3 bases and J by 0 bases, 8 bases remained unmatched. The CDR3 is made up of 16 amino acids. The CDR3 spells CSASYGTGSSTDTQYF. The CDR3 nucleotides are TGCAGTGCTAGTTATGGGACAGGTTCTAGCACAGATACGCAGTATTTT.

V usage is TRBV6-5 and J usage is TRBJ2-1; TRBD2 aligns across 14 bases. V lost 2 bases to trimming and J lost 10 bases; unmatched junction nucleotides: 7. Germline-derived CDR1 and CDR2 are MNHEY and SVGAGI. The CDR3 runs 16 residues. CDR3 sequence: CASSYTTSGRAWEQFF. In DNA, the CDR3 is TGTGCCAGCAGTTACACGACTAGCGGGAGGGCTTGGGAGCAGTTCTTC.

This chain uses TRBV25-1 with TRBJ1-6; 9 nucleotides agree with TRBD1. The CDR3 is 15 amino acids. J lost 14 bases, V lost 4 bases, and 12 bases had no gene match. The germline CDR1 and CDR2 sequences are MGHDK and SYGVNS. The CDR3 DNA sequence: TGTGCCAGCAGTGGAGTCCCGGGACAGGGTATGGCCCTCCACTTT. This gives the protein CASSGVPGQGMALHF. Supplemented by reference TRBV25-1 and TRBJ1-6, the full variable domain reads EADIYQTPRYLVIGTGKKITLECSQTMGHDKMYWYQQDPGMELHLIHYSYGVNSTEKGDLSSESTVSRIRTEHFPLTLESARPSHTSQYLCASSGVPGQGMALHFGNGTRLTVT.

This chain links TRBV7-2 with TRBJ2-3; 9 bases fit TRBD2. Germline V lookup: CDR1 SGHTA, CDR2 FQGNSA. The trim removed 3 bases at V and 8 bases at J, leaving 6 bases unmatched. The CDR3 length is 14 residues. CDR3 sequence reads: CASSFSGRMGTQYF. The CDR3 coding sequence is TGTGCCAGCAGCTTTAGCGGGAGAATGGGTACGCAGTATTTT.

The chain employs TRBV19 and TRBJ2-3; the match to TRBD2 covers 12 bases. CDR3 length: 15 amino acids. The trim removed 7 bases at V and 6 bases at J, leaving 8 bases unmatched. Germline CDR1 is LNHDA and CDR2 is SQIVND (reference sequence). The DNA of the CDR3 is TGTGCCAGTAACGGACTAGCGGGGCTGGGTGATACGCAGTATTTT. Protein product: CASNGLAGLGDTQYF. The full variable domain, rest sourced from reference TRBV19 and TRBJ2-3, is DGGITQSPKYLFRKEGQNVTLSCEQNLNHDAMYWYRQDPGQGLRLIYYSQIVNDFQKGDIAEGYSVSREKKESFPLTVTSAQKNPTAFYLCASNGLAGLGDTQYFGPGTRLTVL.

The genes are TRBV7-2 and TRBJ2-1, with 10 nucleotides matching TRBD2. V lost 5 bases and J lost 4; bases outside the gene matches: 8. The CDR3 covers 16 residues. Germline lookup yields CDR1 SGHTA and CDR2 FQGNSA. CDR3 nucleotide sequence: TGTGCCAGCAGCAGACCGGGACTAGCGAATTACAATGAGCAGTTCTTC. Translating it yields CASSRPGLANYNEQFF.

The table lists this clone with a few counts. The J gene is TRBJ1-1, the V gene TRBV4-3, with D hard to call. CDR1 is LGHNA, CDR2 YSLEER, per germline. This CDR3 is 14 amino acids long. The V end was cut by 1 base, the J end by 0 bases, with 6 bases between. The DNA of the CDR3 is TGCGCCAGCAGCCAAGGGGCAGTGAACACTGAAGCTTTCTTT. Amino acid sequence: CASSQGAVNTEAFF.

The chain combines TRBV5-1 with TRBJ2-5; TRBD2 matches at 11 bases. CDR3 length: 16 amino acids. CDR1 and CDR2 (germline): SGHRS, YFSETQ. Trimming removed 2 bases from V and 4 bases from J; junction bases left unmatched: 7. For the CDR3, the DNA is TGCGCCAGCAGCTTTGTAGCGGGAGGGCCGGGAGAGACCCAGTACTTC. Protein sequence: CASSFVAGGPGETQYF.

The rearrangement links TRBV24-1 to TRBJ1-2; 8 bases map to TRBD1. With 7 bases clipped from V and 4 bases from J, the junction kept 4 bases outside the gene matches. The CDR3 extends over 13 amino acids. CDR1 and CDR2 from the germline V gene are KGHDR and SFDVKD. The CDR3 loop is CATRDGTGYGYTF. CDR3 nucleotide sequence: TGTGCCACCAGGGACGGGACAGGCTATGGCTACACCTTC.

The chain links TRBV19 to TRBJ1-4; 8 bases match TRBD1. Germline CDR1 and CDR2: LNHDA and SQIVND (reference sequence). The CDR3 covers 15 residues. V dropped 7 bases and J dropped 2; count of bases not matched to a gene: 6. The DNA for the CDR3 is TGTGCCAGTACCCCGGGACAGGCTACTAATGAAAAACTGTTTTTT. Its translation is CASTPGQATNEKLFF. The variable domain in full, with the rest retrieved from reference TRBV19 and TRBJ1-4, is DGGITQSPKYLFRKEGQNVTLSCEQNLNHDAMYWYRQDPGQGLRLIYYSQIVNDFQKGDIAEGYSVSREKKESFPLTVTSAQKNPTAFYLCASTPGQATNEKLFFGSGTQLSVL.

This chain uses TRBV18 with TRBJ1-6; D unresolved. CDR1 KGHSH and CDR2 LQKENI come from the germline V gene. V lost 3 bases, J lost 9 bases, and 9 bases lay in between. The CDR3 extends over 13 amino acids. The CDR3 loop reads CASSPEGVSPLHF. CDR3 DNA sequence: TGTGCCAGCTCACCGGAGGGCGTTTCACCCCTCCACTTT.

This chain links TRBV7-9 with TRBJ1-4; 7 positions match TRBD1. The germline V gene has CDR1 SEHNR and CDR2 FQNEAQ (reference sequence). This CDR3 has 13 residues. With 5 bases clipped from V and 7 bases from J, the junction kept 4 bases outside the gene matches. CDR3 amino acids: CASSRGTVEKLFF. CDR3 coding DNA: TGTGCCAGCAGCCGTGGGACAGTTGAAAAACTGTTTTTT.

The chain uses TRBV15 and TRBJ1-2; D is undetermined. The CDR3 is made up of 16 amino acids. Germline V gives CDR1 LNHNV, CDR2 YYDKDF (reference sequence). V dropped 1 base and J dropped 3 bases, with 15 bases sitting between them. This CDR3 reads CATSRAGGAGYYGYTF. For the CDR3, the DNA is TGTGCCACCAGCAGAGCGGGCGGTGCGGGTTACTATGGCTACACCTTC.

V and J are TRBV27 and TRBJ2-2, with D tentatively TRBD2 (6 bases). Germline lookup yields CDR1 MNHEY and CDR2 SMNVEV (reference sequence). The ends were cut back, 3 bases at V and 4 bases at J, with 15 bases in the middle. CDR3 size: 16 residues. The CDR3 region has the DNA TGTGCCAGCAGTTTGTGGGCGGGATCGGCCACCGGGGAGCTGTTTTTT. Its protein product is CASSLWAGSATGELFF.

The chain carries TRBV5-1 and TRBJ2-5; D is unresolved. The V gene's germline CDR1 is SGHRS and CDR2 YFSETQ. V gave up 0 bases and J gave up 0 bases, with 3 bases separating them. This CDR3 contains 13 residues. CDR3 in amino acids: CASSLANQETQYF. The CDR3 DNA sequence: TGCGCCAGCAGCTTGGCAAACCAAGAGACCCAGTACTTC. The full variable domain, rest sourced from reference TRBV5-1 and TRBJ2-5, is KAGVTQTPRYLIKTRGQQVTLSCSPISGHRSVSWYQQTPGQGLQFLFEYFSETQRNKGNFPGRFSGRQFSNSRSEMNVSTLELGDSALYLCASSLANQETQYFGPGTRLLVL.

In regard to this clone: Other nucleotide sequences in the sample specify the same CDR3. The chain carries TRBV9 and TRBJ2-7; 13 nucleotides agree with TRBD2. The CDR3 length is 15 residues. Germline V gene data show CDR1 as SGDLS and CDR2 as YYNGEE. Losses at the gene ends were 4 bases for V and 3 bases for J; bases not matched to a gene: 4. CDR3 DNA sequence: TGTGCCAGCAGCCCCCGGACTAGCGGGAGCTACGAGCAGTACTTC. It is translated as CASSPRTSGSYEQYF. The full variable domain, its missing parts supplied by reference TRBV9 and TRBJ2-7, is DSGVTQTPKHLITATGQRVTLRCSPRSGDLSVYWYQQSLDQGLQFLIQYYNGEERAKGNILERFSAQQFPDLHSELNLSSLELGDSALYFCASSPRTSGSYEQYFGPGTRLTVT.

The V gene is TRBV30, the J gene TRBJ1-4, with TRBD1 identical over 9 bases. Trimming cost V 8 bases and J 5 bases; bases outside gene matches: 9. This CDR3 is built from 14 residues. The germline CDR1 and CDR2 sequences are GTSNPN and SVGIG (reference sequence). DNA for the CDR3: TGTGCCGTAAGCTCCGGGACAGGGAATGAAAAACTGTTTTTT. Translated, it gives CAVSSGTGNEKLFF.

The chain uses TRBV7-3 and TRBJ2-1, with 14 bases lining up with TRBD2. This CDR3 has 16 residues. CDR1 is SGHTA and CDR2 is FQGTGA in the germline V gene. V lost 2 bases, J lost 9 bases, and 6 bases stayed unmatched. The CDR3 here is CASSLGLAGGGGEQFF. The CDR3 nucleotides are TGTGCCAGCAGCTTAGGACTAGCGGGAGGCGGAGGTGAGCAGTTCTTC.

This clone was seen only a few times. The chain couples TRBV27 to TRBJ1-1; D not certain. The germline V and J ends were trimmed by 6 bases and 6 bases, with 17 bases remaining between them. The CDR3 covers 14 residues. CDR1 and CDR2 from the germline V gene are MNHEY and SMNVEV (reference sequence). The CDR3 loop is CASRSYGLVPEAFF. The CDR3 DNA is TGTGCCAGCAGATCCTACGGACTGGTTCCTGAAGCTTTCTTT.

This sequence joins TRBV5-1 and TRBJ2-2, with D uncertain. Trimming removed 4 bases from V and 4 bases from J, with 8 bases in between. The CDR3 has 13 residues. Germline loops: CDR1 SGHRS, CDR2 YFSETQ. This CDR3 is CASSLTSTGELFF. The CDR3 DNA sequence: TGCGCCAGCAGCCTGACTTCCACCGGGGAGCTGTTTTTT.

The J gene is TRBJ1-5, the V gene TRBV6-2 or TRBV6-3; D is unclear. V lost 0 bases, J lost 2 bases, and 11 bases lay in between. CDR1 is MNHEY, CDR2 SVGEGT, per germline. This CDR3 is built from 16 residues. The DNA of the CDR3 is TGTGCCAGCAGTTACTCGAGAGTAGCAGGCAATCAGCCCCAGCATTTT. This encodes CASSYSRVAGNQPQHF.

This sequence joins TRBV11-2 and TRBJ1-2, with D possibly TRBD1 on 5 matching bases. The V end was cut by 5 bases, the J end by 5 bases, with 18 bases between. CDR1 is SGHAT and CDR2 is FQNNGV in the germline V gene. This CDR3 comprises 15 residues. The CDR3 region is CASSVSGTRGYGYTF. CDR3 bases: TGTGCCAGCAGCGTTTCCGGGACTAGAGGATATGGCTACACCTTC.